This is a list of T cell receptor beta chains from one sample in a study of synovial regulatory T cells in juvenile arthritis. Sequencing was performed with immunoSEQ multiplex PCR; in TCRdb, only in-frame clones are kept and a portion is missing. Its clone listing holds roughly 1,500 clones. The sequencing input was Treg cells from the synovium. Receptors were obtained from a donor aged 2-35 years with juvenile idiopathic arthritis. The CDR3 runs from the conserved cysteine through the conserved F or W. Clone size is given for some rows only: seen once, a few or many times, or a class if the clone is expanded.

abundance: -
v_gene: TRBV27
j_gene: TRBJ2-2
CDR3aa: CAVRTVPNPGELFF

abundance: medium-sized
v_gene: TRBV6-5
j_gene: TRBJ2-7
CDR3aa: CASSYSPGPSSYEQYF

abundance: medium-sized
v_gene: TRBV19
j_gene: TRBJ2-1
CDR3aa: CASSRELGRYNEQFF

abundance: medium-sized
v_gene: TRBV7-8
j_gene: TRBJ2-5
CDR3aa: CASRLDAGGGAQYF

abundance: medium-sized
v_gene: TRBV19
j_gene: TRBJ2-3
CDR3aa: CASSRRGQGSQYF

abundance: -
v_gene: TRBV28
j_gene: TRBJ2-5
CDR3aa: CASSSLQPYEQYF

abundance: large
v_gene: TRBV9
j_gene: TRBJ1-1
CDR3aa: CASSVGGQNTEAFF

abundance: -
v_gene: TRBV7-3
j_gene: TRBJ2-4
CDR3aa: CANPPKAVAKNIQYF

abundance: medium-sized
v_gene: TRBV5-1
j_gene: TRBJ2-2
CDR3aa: CASSTTGQRSGRGTGELFF

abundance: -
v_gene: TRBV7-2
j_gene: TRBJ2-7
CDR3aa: CASSKLSGRVDEQYF

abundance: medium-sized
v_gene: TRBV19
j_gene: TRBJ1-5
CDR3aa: CASSISRKGAYQPQHF

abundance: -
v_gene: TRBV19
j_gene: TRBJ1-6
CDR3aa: CASRAGKELHF

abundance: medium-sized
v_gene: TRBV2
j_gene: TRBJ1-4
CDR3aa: CASKAGGSTNEKLFF

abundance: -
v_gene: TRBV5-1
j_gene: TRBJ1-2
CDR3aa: CATSLGRGEYGYTF

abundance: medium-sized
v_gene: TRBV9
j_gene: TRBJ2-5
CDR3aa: CASSVSGRNQETQYF

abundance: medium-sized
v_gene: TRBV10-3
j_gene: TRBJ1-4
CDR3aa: CAISEFGVATNEKLFF

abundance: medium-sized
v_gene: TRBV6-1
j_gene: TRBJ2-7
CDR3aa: CASSYYEQYF

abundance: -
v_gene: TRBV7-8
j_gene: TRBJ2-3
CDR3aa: CASSLGVTARQYF

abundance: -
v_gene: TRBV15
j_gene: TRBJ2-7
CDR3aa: CATSRGTGQNYLGGQYF

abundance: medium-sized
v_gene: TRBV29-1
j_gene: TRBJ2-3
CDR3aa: CSVPRRARDTQYF

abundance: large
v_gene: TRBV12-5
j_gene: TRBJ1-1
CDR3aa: CASHGGHTEAFF

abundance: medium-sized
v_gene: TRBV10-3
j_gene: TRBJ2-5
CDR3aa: CAIRDGETQYF

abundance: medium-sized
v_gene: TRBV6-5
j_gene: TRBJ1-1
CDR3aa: CASRSGLPNTEAFF

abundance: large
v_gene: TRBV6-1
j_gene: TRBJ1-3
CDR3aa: CASSEARSGNTIYF

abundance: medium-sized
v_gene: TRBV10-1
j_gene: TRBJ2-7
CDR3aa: CASSEQTGFPQYF

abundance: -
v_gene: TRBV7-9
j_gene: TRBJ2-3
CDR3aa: CASSVLPPGVPRTDTQYF

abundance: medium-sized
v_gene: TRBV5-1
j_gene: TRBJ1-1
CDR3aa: CASSLGGTLNTEAFF

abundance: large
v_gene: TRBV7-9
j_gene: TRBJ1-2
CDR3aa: CASSLTGGHGYTF

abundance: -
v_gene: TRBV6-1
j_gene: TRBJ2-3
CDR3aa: CASSESGDTQYF